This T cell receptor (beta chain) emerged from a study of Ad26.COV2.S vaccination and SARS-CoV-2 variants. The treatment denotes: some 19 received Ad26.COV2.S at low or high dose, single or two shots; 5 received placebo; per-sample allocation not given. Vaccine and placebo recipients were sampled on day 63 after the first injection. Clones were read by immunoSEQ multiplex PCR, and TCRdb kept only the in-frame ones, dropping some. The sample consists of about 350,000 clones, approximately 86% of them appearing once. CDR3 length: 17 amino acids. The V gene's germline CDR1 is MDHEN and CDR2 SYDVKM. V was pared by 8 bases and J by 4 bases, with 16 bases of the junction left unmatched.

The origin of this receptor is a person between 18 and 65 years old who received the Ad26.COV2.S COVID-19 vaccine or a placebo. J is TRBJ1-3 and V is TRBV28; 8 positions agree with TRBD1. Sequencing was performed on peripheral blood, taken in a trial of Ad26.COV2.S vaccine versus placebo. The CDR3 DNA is TGTGCCAGCCTGGAGGGGACAGGCCGCGCGGAAGGAAACACCATATATTTT. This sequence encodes CASLEGTGRAEGNTIYF.